This passage covers 20 T cell receptor beta chains from one sample sequenced in a study of T cell responses to AZD1222 COVID-19 vaccine. Generated by immunoSEQ multiplex PCR, the TCRdb table keeps only in-frame clones and is missing some. The sample lists over 100,000 clones, 88% occurring once. Sequencing used peripheral blood, obtained on day 0 of AZD1222 vaccination. The receptors come from an adult in good health.

This clone was picked up one time. The V and J genes are TRBV9 and TRBJ2-3, with TRBD2 identical over 8 bases. Trimming removed 3 bases from V and 12 bases from J; junction bases left unmatched: 27. The CDR3 has 19 amino acids. Germline assignment: CDR1 SGDLS and CDR2 YYNGEE. The CDR3 coding sequence is TGTGCCAGCAGCGACGCAACGCCCGGGACGCGGTATAGCGGGGATGATCAGTATTTT. Translated, it gives CASSDATPGTRYSGDDQYF. Filled out from reference TRBV9 and TRBJ2-3, the complete variable domain reads DSGVTQTPKHLITATGQRVTLRCSPRSGDLSVYWYQQSLDQGLQFLIQYYNGEERAKGNILERFSAQQFPDLHSELNLSSLELGDSALYFCASSDATPGTRYSGDDQYFGPGTRLTVL.

The sample holds a few counts of this clone. J is TRBJ2-7 and V is TRBV11-2; 8 positions match TRBD1. CDR3 length: 11 amino acids. With V trimmed by 3 bases and J by 13 bases, 5 bases remained unmatched. CDR1 and CDR2 (germline): SGHAT, FQNNGV. DNA for the CDR3: TGTGCCAGCAGCTTGGGCGGGACAGGCTACTTC. Translating it yields CASSLGGTGYF. The complete variable domain, with remaining parts taken from reference TRBV11-2 and TRBJ2-7, reads EAGVAQSPRYKIIEKRQSVAFWCNPISGHATLYWYQQILGQGPKLLIQFQNNGVVDDSQLPKDRFSAERLKGVDSTLKIQPAKLEDSAVYLCASSLGGTGYFGPGTRLTVT.

The chain couples TRBV14 to TRBJ1-4; maybe TRBD1 (5 bases). This CDR3 comprises 16 residues. Germline CDR1 is SGHDN and CDR2 is FVKESK. V was pared by 1 base and J by 7 bases, with 16 bases between. The chain's CDR3 is CASSQVIWGISEKLFF. CDR3 bases: TGTGCCAGCAGCCAAGTTATATGGGGCATCAGTGAAAAACTGTTTTTT.

This chain uses TRBV4-1 with TRBJ1-1; D possibly corresponds to TRBD1 (5 bases). From germline, CDR1 is MGHRA and CDR2 YSYEKL. The CDR3 has 12 residues. Deletions cut 4 bases from V and 13 bases from J, with 16 bases between. CDR3 region: CASSPGPGLGFF. The CDR3 bases are TGCGCCAGCAGCCCGGGGCCCGGGTTAGGTTTCTTT.

This sequence joins TRBV12-3 or TRBV12-4 and TRBJ1-3; D gene uncertain. There are 12 residues in the CDR3. V dropped 3 bases and J dropped 4 bases, with 4 bases sitting between them. For the CDR3, the DNA is TGTGCCAGCAGTTTCTTCGGAAACACCATATATTTT. Translated, it gives CASSFFGNTIYF.

The chain carries TRBV7-8 and TRBJ1-2, with D hard to call. CDR1 is SGHVS, CDR2 FQNEAQ, per germline. Trimming took off 1 base at V and 4 bases at J, with 19 bases between the two ends. The CDR3 runs 17 residues. CDR3: CASSLGFRAAESYGYTF. The CDR3 nucleotides read TGTGCCAGCAGCTTAGGTTTCCGGGCAGCCGAGAGCTATGGCTACACCTTC.

J is TRBJ1-2 and V is TRBV6-5, with 7 nucleotides matching TRBD1. The CDR3 is 15 residues long. Trimming took 5 bases from V and 7 from J; bases not matched to a gene: 13. CDR1 is MNHEY and CDR2 is SVGAGI in the germline V gene. The CDR3: CASSRGQAKASGYTF. The CDR3 nucleotides are TGTGCCAGCAGTAGAGGACAGGCCAAAGCTAGTGGCTACACCTTC.

V and J are TRBV11-2 and TRBJ2-1; 13 bases agree with TRBD2. There are 15 residues in the CDR3. Germline loops: CDR1 SGHAT, CDR2 FQNNGV. The V gene end was trimmed by 3 bases and the J gene end by 5 bases; junction bases not matched to a gene: 1. The DNA of the CDR3 is TGTGCCAGCAGCTTGGGGACTAGCGGGGACAATGAGCAGTTCTTC. Encoded protein: CASSLGTSGDNEQFF.

The rearrangement joins TRBV9 to TRBJ2-1, with TRBD1 matching 8 bases. Per the germline V gene, CDR1 is SGDLS and CDR2 is YYNGEE. V lost 5 bases to trimming and J lost 3 bases; unmatched junction nucleotides: 7. This CDR3 is 15 amino acids long. The CDR3 spells CASSRTGNGYNEQFF. For the CDR3, the DNA is TGTGCCAGCAGTCGGACAGGGAACGGCTACAATGAGCAGTTCTTC.

This chain uses TRBV4-1 with TRBJ1-5; D remains unclear. The germline V gene has CDR1 MGHRA and CDR2 YSYEKL. With 3 bases removed from V and 4 bases from J, the gap between germline ends came to 4 bases. This CDR3 comprises 12 residues. The CDR3 protein is CASSQGNQPQHF. DNA for the CDR3: TGCGCCAGCAGCCAGGGAAATCAGCCCCAGCATTTT.

This chain links TRBV28 with TRBJ1-4, with 7 bases identical to TRBD1. V trimming: 2 bases; J trimming: 8 bases; junction bases outside the gene matches: 8. Per the germline V gene, CDR1 is MDHEN and CDR2 is SYDVKM. The CDR3 runs 15 residues. The CDR3 region is CASSLGGTETEKLFF. The CDR3 bases are TGTGCCAGCAGTTTAGGGGGGACAGAGACAGAAAAACTGTTTTTT.

This rearrangement joins TRBV7-2 to TRBJ2-3; D could derive from TRBD1 or TRBD2 (5 bases each). The CDR3 spans 14 residues. Germline V CDR1 and CDR2: SGHTA, FQGNSA. V lost 6 bases, J lost 0 bases, and 10 bases lay in between. The CDR3 nucleotides are TGTGCCAGCAGTCGGGACGGAAGCACAGATACGCAGTATTTT. Protein: CASSRDGSTDTQYF. Using reference TRBV7-2 and TRBJ2-3 for the parts outside the CDR3, the full variable domain is GAGVSQSPSNKVTEKGKDVELRCDPISGHTALYWYRQSLGQGLEFLIYFQGNSAPDKSGLPSDRFSAERTGGSVSTLTIQRTQQEDSAVYLCASSRDGSTDTQYFGPGTRLTVL.

The chain joins TRBV6-2 or TRBV6-3 to TRBJ2-7, with D unresolved. Looked up from germline, CDR1 is MNHEY and CDR2 is SVGEGT. V was trimmed by 5 bases and J by 1 base, leaving 3 bases between them. CDR3 size: 11 residues. CDR3 amino acids: CASSASYEQYF. CDR3 nucleotide sequence: TGTGCCAGCAGTGCGTCCTACGAGCAGTACTTC.

This clone has only a few counts. The CDR3 DNA reads as TGTGCCAGTAAGGACCGGACCGGGGAGCTGTTTTTT. Amino acids: CASKDRTGELFF. V and J are TRBV19 and TRBJ2-2; D is undetermined. The CDR3 sequence is 12 residues long. CDR1 is LNHDA and CDR2 is SQIVND in the germline V gene (reference sequence). Trimming pared 7 bases from V and 5 bases from J, leaving 8 bases between. Using reference TRBV19 and TRBJ2-2 for the parts outside the CDR3, the full variable domain is DGGITQSPKYLFRKEGQNVTLSCEQNLNHDAMYWYRQDPGQGLRLIYYSQIVNDFQKGDIAEGYSVSREKKESFPLTVTSAQKNPTAFYLCASKDRTGELFFGEGSRLTVL.

CDR3 sequence (DNA): TGTGCCAGCAGAAGGACAGGGTCCGCCTACGAGCAGTACTTC. Protein: CASRRTGSAYEQYF. The chain has TRBV6-5 and TRBJ2-7, with 8 nucleotides matching TRBD1. Germline V lookup: CDR1 MNHEY, CDR2 SVGAGI. This CDR3 contains 14 residues. V shed 6 bases, J shed 2 bases, and the junction held 6 bases outside the gene matches.

The chain uses TRBV9 and TRBJ2-7; D is unresolved. CDR1 and CDR2 (germline): SGDLS, YYNGEE. V lost 0 bases, J lost 2 bases, and 9 bases lay in between. The CDR3 length is 14 residues. The DNA of the CDR3 is TGTGCCAGCAGCGTAGAGAGGAGCCCCTACGAGCAGTACTTC. It specifies CASSVERSPYEQYF. The complete variable domain, with remaining parts taken from reference TRBV9 and TRBJ2-7, reads DSGVTQTPKHLITATGQRVTLRCSPRSGDLSVYWYQQSLDQGLQFLIQYYNGEERAKGNILERFSAQQFPDLHSELNLSSLELGDSALYFCASSVERSPYEQYFGPGTRLTVT.

This rearrangement joins TRBV18 to TRBJ1-4; D unclear. Per the germline V gene, CDR1 is KGHSH and CDR2 is LQKENI. V gave up 3 bases and J gave up 8 bases, with 13 bases separating them. The CDR3 consists of 14 residues. The CDR3 here is CASSPQTGFEKLFF. As DNA, the CDR3 is TGTGCCAGCTCACCTCAGACGGGGTTCGAAAAACTGTTTTTT. Looking up the rest from reference TRBV18 and TRBJ1-4 gives the full variable domain: NAGVMQNPRHLVRRRGQEARLRCSPMKGHSHVYWYRQLPEEGLKFMVYLQKENIIDESGMPKERFSAEFPKEGPSILRIQQVVRGDSAAYFCASSPQTGFEKLFFGSGTQLSVL.

The V gene is TRBV28, the J gene TRBJ1-2, with TRBD1 matching over 7 bases. The V gene's germline CDR1 is MDHEN and CDR2 SYDVKM. The V gene end was trimmed by 1 base and the J gene end by 6 bases; junction bases not matched to a gene: 14. This CDR3 is built from 17 residues. The CDR3 DNA sequence: TGTGCCAGCAGTTTATATAATTGGGGCGACAGGGTAGATGGCTACACCTTC. It translates to CASSLYNWGDRVDGYTF.

V gene TRBV9 combines with J gene TRBJ2-7; D may be TRBD2 (6 bases). This CDR3 has 15 amino acids. V lost 7 bases, J lost 5 bases, and 22 bases lay in between. The germline gives CDR1 SGDLS, CDR2 YYNGEE. CDR3 coding DNA: TGTGCCAGCGCCGGCGGGGATCAACGAGCGCACGAGCAGTACTTC. Translation: CASAGGDQRAHEQYF.

V is TRBV5-6 and J is TRBJ1-2; D is unresolved. The V gene lost 0 bases and the J gene lost 3 bases, with 18 bases spanning the gap. CDR1 SGHDT and CDR2 YYEEEE come from the germline V gene. The CDR3 contains 17 residues. In DNA, the CDR3 is TGTGCCAGCAGCTTGGGAGGCCCCATGAGGAACCACTATGGCTACACCTTC. Residues: CASSLGGPMRNHYGYTF.